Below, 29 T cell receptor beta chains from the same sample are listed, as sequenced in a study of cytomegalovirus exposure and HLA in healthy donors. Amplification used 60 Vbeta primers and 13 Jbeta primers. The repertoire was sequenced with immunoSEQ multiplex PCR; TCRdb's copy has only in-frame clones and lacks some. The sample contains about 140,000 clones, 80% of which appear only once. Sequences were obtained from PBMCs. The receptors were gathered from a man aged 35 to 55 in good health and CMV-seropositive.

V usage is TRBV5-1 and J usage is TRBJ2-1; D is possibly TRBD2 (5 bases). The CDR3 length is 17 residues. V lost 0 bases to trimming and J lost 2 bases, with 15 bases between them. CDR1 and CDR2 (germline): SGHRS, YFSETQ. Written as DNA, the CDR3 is TGCGCCAGCAGCTTGGGGCTAGCCGACGTAACCTACAATGAGCAGTTCTTC. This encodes CASSLGLADVTYNEQFF.

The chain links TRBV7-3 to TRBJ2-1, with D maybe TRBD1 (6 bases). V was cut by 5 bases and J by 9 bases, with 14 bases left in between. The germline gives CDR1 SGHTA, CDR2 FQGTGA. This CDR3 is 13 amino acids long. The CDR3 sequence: CASSGTPQGEQFF. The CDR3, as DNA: TGTGCCAGCAGCGGGACACCCCAGGGTGAGCAGTTCTTC.

The CDR3 is CASSWPTSGNPDTQYF. CDR3 nucleotide sequence: TGTGCCAGCAGCTGGCCGACTAGCGGGAACCCAGATACGCAGTATTTT. V usage is TRBV5-6 and J usage is TRBJ2-3, with 11 bases aligning to TRBD2. V was pared by 3 bases and J by 4 bases, with 7 bases of the junction left unmatched. Looked up from germline, CDR1 is SGHDT and CDR2 is YYEEEE. CDR3 length equals 16 residues.

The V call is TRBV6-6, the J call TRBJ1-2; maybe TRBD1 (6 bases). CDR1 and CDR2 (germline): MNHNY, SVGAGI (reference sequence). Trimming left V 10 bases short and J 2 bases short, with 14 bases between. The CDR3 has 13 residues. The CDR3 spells CATLTGQNYGYTF. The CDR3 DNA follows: TGTGCCACCCTGACCGGACAGAACTATGGCTACACCTTC.

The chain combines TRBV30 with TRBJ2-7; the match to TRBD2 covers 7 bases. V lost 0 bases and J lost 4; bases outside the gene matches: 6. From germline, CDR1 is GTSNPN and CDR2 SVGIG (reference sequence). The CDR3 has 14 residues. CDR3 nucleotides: TGTGCCTGGAGTGTTTGGGAGGGCCGATACGAGCAGTACTTC. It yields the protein CAWSVWEGRYEQYF.

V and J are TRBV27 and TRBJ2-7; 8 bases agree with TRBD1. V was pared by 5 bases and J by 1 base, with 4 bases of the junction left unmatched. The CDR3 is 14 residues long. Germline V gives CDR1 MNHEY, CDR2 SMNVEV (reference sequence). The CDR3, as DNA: TGTGCCAGCAGTCCCTGGACAGGGTCCTACGAGCAGTACTTC. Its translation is CASSPWTGSYEQYF.

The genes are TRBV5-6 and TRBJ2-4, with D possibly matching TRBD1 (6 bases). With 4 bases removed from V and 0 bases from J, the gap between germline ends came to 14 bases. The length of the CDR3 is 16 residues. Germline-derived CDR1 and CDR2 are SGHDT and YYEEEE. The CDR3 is CASSLRQEPAKNIQYF. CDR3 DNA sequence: TGTGCCAGCAGCCTGAGACAGGAGCCAGCCAAAAACATTCAGTACTTC.

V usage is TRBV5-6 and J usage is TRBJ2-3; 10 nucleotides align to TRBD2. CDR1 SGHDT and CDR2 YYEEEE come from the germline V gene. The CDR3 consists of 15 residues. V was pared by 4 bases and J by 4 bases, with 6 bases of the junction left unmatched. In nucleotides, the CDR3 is TGTGCCAGCAGCCCAAGCGGGAGGGCCCCAGATACGCAGTATTTT. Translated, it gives CASSPSGRAPDTQYF.

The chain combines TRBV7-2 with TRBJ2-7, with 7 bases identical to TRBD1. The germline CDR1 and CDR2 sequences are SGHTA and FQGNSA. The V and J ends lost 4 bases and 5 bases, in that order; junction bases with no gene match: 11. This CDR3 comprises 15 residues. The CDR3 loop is CASSSRQGWGNEQYF. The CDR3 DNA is TGTGCCAGCAGCTCAAGACAGGGATGGGGGAACGAGCAGTACTTC.

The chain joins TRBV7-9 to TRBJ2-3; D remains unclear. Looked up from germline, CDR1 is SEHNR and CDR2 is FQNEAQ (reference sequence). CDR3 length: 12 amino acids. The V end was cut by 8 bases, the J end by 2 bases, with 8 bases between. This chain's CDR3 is CASVLNTDTQYF. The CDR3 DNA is TGTGCCAGCGTTCTAAACACAGATACGCAGTATTTT.

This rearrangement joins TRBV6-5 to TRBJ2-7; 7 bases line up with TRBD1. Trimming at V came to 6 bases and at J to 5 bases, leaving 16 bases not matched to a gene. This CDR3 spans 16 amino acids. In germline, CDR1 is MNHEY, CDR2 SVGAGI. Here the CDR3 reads CASRYTIGTEVHEQYF. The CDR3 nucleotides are TGTGCCAGCAGATACACTATTGGGACAGAGGTCCACGAGCAGTACTTC.

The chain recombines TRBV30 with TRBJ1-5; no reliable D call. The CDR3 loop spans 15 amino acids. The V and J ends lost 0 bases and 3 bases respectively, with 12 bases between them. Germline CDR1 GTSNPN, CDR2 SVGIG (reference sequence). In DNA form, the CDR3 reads TGTGCCTGGAGTGTAGCGTCGGGAGTCAATCAGCCCCAGCATTTT. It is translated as CAWSVASGVNQPQHF.

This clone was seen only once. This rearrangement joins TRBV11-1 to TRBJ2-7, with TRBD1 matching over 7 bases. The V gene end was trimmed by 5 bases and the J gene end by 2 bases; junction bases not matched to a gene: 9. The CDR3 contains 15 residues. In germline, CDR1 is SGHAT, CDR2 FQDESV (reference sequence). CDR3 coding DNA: TGTGCCAGCAGCGTACCGGGACAGACAACCTACGAGCAGTACTTC. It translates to CASSVPGQTTYEQYF.

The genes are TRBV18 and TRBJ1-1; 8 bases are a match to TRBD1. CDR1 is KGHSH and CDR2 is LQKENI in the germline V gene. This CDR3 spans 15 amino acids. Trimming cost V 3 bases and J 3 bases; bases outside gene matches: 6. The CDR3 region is CASSPLDRGDTEAFF. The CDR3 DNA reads TGTGCCAGCTCACCTCTTGACAGGGGTGACACTGAAGCTTTCTTT.

The CDR3 DNA reads as TGTGCCAGTAGTACTCACGGACGACTAGGGACTCTTTGGGAGCAGTACTTC. Protein sequence: CASSTHGRLGTLWEQYF. The chain recombines TRBV19 with TRBJ2-7; D may be TRBD2 (6 bases). Germline CDR1 and CDR2: LNHDA and SQIVND (reference sequence). V dropped 4 bases and J dropped 7 bases, with 26 bases sitting between them. The CDR3 is 17 residues long.

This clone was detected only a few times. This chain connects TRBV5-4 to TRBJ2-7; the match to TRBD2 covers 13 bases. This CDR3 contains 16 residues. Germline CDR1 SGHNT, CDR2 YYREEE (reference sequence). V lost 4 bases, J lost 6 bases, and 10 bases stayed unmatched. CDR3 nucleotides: TGTGCCAGCAGCCCGACTAGCGGGGGGCCCAGGGGCGAGCAGTACTTC. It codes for CASSPTSGGPRGEQYF.

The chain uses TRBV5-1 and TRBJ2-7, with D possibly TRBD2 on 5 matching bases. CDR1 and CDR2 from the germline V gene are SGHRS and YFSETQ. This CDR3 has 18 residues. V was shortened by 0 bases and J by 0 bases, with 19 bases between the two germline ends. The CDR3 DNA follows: TGCGCCAGCAGCTTGGTTCCAGCGGATCTCCCGAGCTCCTACGAGCAGTACTTC. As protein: CASSLVPADLPSSYEQYF.

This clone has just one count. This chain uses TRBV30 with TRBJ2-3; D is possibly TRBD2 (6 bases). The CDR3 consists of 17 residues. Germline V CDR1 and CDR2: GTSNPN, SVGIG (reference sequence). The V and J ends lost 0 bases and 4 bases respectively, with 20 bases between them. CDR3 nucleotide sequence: TGTGCCTGGAGTGTACCGGGACTCACCCATTATTCAGATACGCAGTATTTT. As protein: CAWSVPGLTHYSDTQYF. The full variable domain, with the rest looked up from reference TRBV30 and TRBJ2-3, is SQTIHQWPATLVQPVGSPLSLECTVEGTSNPNLYWYRQAAGRGLQLLFYSVGIGQISSEVPQNLSASRPQDRQFILSSKKLLLSDSGFYLCAWSVPGLTHYSDTQYFGPGTRLTVL.

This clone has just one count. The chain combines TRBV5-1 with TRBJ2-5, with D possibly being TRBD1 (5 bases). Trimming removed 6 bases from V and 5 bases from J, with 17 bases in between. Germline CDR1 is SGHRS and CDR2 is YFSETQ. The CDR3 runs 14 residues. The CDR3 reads CASTSAGPAETQYF. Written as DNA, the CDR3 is TGCGCCAGCACGTCGGCAGGGCCTGCCGAGACCCAGTACTTC.

The CDR3, as DNA: TGCGCCAGCCAAAGACAGCCGAACACTGAAGCTTTCTTT. It yields the protein CASQRQPNTEAFF. The rearrangement joins TRBV5-1 to TRBJ1-1; TRBD1 might be the D (5 bases). V dropped 7 bases and J dropped 1 base, with 11 bases sitting between them. The germline CDR1 and CDR2 sequences are SGHRS and YFSETQ. The CDR3 extends over 13 amino acids.

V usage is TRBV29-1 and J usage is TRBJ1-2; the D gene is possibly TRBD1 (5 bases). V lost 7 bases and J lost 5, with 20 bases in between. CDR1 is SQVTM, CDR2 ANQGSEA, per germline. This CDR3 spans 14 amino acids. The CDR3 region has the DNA TGCAGCGCCGGGGGTCAGGGTAGTGCTTATGGCTACACCTTC. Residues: CSAGGQGSAYGYTF.

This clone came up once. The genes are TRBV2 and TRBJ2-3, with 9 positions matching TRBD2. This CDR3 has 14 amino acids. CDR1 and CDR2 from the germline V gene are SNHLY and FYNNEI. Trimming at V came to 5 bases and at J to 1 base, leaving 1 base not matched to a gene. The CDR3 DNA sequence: TGTGCCAGCAGTCGGACTAGCGGCACAGATACGCAGTATTTT. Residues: CASSRTSGTDTQYF. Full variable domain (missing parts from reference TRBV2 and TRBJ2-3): EPEVTQTPSHQVTQMGQEVILRCVPISNHLYFYWYRQILGQKVEFLVSFYNNEISEKSEIFDDQFSVERPDGSNFTLKIRSTKLEDSAMYFCASSRTSGTDTQYFGPGTRLTVL.

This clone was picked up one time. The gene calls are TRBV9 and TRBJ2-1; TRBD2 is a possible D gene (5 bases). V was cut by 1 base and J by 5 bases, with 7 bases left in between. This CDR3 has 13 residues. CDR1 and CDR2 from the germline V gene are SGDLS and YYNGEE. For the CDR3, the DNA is TGTGCCAGCAGCGTACGGGGAAACAATGAGCAGTTCTTC. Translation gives CASSVRGNNEQFF.

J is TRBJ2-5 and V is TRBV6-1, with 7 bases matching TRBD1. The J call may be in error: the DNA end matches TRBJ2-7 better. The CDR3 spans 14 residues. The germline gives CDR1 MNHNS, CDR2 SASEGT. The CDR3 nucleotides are TGTGCCAGCAGTGAAATGACAGGGTCCGTCGAGCAGTACTTC. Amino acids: CASSEMTGSVEQYF.

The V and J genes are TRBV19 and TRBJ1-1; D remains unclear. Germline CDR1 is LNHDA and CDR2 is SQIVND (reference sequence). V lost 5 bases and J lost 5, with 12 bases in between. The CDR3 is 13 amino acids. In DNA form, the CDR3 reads TGTGCCAGTAGTCGGGGAAAAGAGACTGAAGCTTTCTTT. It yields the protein CASSRGKETEAFF.

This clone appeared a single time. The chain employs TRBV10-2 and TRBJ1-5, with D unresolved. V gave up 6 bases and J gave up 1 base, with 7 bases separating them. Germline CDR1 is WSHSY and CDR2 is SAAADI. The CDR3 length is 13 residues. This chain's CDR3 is CASRLNSNQPQHF. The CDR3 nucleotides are TGCGCCAGCAGACTAAACAGCAATCAGCCCCAGCATTTT.

As DNA, the CDR3 is TGTGCCAGCAGCTTCAGGGTCTACGAGCAGTACTTC. Encoded protein: CASSFRVYEQYF. V usage is TRBV5-8 and J usage is TRBJ2-7; tentatively, D is TRBD1 (5 bases). Germline lookup yields CDR1 SGHTS and CDR2 YDEGEE. There are 12 residues in the CDR3. Trimming left V 2 bases short and J 3 bases short, with 6 bases between.

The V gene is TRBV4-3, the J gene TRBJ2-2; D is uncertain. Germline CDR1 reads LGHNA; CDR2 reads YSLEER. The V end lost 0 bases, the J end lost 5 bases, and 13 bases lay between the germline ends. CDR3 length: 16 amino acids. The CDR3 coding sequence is TGCGCCAGCAGCCAAGATCCAGGATCGTCGACCGGGGAGCTGTTTTTT. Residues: CASSQDPGSSTGELFF.

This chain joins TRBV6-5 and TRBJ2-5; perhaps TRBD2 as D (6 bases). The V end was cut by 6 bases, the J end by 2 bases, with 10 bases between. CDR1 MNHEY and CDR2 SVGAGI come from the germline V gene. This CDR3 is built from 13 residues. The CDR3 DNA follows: TGTGCCAGCAGGCAGACTAGGCAAGAGACCCAGTACTTC. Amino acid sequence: CASRQTRQETQYF.